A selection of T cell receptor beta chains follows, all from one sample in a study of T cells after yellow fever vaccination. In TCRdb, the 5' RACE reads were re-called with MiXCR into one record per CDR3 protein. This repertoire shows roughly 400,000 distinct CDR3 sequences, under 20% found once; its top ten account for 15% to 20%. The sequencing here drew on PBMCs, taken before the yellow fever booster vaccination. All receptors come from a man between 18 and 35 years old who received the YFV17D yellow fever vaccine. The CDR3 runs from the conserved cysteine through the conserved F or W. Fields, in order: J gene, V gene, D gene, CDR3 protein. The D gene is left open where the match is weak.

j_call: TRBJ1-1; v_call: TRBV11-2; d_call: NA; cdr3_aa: CASSLERLNTEAFF
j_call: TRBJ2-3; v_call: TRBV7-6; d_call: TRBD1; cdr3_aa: CASSPGQGIDTQYF
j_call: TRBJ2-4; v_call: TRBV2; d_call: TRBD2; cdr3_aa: CASSEGGVAGGSVIQYF
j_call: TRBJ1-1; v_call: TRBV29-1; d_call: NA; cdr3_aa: CSVGRDVPNTAAFF
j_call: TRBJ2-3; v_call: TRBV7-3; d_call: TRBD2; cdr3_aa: CASSLTSGGNTDTQYF
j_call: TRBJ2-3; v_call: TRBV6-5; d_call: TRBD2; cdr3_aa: CASTPSSGGPRTDTQYF
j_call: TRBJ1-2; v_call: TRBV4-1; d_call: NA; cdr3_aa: CASSQEWSGGSGYTF
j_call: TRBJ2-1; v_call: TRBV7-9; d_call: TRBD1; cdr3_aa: CASSLFGTGANEQFF
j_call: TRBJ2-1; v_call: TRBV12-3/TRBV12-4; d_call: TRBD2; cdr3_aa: CASSLRGAINEQFF
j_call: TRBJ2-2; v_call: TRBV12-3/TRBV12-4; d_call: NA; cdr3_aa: CASSFAGSSTGELFF
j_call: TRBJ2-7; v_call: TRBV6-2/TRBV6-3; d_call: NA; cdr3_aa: CATNRATYEQYF
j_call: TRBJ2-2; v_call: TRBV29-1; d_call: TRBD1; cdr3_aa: CSVVGDRGTTGELFF
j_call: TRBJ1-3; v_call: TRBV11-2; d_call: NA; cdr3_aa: CASSFLGTYGGNTIYF
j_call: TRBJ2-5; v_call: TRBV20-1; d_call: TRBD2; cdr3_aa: CSARLAYETQYF
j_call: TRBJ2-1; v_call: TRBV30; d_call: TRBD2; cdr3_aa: CAWNRAGVYNEQFF
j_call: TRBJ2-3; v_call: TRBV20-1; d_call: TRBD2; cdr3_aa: CSARRTSGGMRNTQYF
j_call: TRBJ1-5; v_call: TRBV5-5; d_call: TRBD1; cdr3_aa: CASSATGYQPQHF
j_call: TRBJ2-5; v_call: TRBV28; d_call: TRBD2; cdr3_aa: CASSDAGGWETQYF
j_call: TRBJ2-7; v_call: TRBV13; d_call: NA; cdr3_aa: CASSSGGSEQYF
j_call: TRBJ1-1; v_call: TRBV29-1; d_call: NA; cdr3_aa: CSVEEREDTEAFF
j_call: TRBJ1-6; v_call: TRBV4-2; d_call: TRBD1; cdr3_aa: CASSQDRDRADSPLHF
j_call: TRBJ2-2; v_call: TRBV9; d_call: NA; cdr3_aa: CASSARSGDTGELFF
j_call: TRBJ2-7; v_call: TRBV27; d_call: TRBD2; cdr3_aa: CASSFSSGALYEQYF
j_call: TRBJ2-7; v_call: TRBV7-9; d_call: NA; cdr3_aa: CASSARDGYEQYF
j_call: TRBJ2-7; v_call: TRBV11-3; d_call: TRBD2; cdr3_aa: CASSLSGGNDEQYF
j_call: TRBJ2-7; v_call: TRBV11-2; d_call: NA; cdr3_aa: CASSSRRAGAFYEQYF
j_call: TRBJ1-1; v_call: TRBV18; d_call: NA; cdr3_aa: CASSPNTAGGTEAFF
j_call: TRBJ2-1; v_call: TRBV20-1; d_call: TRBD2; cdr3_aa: CSVLDPGTSSYNEQFF
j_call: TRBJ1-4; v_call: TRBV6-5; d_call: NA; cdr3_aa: CASSYSFRFSDEKLFF
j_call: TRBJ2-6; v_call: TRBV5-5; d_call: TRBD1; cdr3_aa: CASSFTGGPGANVLTF
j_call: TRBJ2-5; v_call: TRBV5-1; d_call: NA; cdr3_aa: CASSLDSNSGQETQYF